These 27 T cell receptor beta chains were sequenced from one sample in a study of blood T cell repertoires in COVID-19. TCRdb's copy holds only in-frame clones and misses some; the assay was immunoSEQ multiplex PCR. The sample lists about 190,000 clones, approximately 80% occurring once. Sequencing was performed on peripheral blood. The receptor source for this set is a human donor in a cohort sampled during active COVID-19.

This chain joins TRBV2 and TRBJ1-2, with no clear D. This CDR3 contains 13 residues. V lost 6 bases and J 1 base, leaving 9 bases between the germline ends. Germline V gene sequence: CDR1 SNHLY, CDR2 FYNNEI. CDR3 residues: CASSREVNYGYTF. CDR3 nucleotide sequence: TGTGCCAGCAGCCGAGAGGTTAACTATGGCTACACCTTC.

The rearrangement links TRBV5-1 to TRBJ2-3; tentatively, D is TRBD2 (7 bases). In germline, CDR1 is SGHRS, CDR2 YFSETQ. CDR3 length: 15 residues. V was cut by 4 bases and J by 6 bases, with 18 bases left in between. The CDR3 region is CASSNSGGGLDTQYF. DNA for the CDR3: TGCGCCAGCAGCAACTCAGGCGGGGGCCTGGATACGCAGTATTTT.

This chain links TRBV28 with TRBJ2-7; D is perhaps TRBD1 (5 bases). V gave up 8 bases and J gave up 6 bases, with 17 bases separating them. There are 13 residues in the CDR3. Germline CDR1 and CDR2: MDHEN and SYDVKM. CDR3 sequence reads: CASRTETAGEQYF. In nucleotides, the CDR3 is TGTGCCAGCCGAACAGAGACAGCTGGCGAGCAGTACTTC.

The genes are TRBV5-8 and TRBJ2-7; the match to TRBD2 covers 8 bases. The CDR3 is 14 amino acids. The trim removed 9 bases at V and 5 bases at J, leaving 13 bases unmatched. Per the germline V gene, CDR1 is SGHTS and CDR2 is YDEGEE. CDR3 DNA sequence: TGTGCCATCAGATCTCCGGGGGGGCCGAACGAGCAGTACGTC. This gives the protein CAIRSPGGPNEQYV.

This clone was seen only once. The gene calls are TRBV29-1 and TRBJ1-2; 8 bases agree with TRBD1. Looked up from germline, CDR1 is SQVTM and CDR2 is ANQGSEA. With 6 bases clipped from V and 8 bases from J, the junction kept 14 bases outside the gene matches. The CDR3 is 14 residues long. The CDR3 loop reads CSVVDRGLPGGYTF. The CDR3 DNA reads TGCAGCGTGGTCGACAGGGGCCTTCCTGGGGGCTACACCTTC.

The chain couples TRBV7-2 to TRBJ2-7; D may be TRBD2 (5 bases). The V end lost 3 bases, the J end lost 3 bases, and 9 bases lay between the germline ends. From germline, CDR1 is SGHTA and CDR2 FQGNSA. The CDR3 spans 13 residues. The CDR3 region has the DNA TGTGCCAGCAGCTTGAGGGCTAGCTACGAGCAGTACGTC. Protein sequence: CASSLRASYEQYV.

The CDR3 here is CAGQGTDSYEQYV. The CDR3 DNA is TGTGCCGGGCAGGGAACAGATTCCTACGAGCAGTACGTC. This chain connects TRBV6-6 to TRBJ2-7, with D tentatively TRBD1 (5 bases). Trimming took off 11 bases at V and 1 base at J, with 15 bases between the two ends. This CDR3 has 13 residues. Germline V lookup: CDR1 MNHNY, CDR2 SVGAGI (reference sequence).

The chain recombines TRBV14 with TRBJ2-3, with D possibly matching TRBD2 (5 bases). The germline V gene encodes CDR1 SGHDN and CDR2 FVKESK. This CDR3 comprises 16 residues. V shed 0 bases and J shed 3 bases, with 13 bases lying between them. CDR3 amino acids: CASSQDLGVYTDTQYF. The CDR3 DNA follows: TGTGCCAGCAGCCAAGATCTCGGGGTCTATACAGATACGCAGTATTTT.

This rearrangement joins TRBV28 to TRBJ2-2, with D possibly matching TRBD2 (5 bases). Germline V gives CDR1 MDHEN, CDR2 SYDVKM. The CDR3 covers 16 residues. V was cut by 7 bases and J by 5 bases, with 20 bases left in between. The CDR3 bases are TGTGCCAGCACCCCTAGCCCCCTCATTAGGACCGGGGAGCTGTTTTTT. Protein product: CASTPSPLIRTGELFF.

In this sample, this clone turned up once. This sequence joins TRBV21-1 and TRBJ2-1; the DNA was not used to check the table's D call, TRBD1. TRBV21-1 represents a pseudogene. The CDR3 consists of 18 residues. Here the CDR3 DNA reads TGTGCCAGCGCCCAGGAAGGGACAGGGCCTCACCACCCCAATGAGCAGTTCTTC. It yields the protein CASAQEGTGPHHPNEQFF.

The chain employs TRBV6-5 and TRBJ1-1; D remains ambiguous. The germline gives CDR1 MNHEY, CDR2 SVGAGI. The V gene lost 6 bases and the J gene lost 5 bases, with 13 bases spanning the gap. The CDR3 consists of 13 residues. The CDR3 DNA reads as TGTGCCAGCAGAGAGACGAGGGATACTGAAGCTTTCTTT. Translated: CASRETRDTEAFF.

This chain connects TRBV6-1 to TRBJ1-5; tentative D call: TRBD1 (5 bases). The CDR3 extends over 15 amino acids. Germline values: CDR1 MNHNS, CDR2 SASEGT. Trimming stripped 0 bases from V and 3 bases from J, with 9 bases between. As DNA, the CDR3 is TGTGCCAGCAGTGAAGCGGGGCCCATCAATCAGCCCCAGCATTTT. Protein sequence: CASSEAGPINQPQHF.

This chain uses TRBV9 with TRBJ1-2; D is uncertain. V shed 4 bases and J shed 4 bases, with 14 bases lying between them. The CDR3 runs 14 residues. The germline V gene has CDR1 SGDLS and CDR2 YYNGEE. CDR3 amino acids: CASSPSTRVYGYTF. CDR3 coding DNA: TGTGCCAGCAGCCCGTCAACGAGGGTCTATGGCTACACCTTC.

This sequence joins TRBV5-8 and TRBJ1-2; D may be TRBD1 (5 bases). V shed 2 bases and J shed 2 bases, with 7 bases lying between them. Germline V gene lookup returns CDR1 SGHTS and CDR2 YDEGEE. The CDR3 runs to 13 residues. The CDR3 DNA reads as TGTGCCAGCAGCTTCAGGGCCAACTATGGCTACACCTTC. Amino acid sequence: CASSFRANYGYTF. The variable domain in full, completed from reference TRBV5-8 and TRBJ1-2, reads EAGVTQSPTHLIKTRGQQATLRCSPISGHTSVYWYQQALGLGLQFLLWYDEGEERNRGNFPPRFSGRQFPNYSSELNVNALELEDSALYLCASSFRANYGYTFGSGTRLTVV.

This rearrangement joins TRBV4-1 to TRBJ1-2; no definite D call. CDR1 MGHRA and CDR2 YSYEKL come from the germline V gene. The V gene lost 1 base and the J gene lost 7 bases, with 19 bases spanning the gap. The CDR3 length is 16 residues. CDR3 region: CASSQANGAGGGGYTF. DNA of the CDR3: TGCGCCAGCAGCCAAGCGAACGGAGCGGGCGGAGGTGGCTACACCTTC.

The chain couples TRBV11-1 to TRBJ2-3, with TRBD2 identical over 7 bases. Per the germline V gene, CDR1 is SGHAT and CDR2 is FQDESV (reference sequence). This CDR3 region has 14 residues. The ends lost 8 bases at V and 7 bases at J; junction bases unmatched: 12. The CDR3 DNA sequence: TGTGCCAGCGGAACGCAAACTAGCGCCCATACGCAGTATTTT. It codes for CASGTQTSAHTQYF.

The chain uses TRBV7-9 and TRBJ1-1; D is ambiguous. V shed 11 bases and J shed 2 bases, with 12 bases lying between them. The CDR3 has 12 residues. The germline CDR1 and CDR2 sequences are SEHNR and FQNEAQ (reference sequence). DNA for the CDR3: TGTGCCTTCGCGGCAGCCAACACTGAAGCTTTCTTT. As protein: CAFAAANTEAFF.

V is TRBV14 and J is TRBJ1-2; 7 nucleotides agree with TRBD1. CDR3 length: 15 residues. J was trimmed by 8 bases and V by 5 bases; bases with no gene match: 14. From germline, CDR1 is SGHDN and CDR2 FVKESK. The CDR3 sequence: CASSMVSRGRIGYTF. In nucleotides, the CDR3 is TGTGCCAGCAGCATGGTTTCGAGGGGGCGAATCGGCTACACCTTC.

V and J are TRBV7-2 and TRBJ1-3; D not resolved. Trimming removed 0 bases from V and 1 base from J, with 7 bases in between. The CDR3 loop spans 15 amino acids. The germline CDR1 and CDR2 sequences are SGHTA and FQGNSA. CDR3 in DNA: TGTGCCAGCAGCTTAGCCCCGGTTTCTGGAAACACCATATATTTT. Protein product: CASSLAPVSGNTIYF.

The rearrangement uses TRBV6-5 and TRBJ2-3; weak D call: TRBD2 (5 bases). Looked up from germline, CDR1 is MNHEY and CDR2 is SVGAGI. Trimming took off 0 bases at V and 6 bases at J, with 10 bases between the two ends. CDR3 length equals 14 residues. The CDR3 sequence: CASSYSTSRDTQYF. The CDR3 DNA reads TGTGCCAGCAGTTACTCAACTAGTAGGGATACGCAGTATTTT.

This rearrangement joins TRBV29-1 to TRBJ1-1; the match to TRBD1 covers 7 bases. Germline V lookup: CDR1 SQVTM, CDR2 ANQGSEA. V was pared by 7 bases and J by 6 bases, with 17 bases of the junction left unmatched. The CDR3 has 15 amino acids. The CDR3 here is CSASVGGEGLSEAFF. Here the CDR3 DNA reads TGCAGCGCCTCGGTAGGGGGCGAAGGTCTATCTGAAGCTTTCTTT.

The CDR3 protein is CALGTDTQYF. The CDR3 DNA reads TGTGCTCTTGGCACAGATACGCAGTATTTT. The chain carries TRBV19 and TRBJ2-3; D not resolved. CDR1 and CDR2 from the germline V gene are LNHDA and SQIVND (reference sequence). The length of the CDR3 is 10 residues. Variable domain in full (rest from reference TRBV19 and TRBJ2-3): DGGITQSPKYLFRKEGQNVTLSCEQNLNHDAMYWYRQDPGQGLRLIYYSQIVNDFQKGDIAEGYSVSREKKESFPLTVTSAQKNPTAFYLCALGTDTQYFGPGTRLTVL.

The CDR3 sequence: CASSPGDRDQTQYF. DNA for the CDR3: TGCGCCAGCAGCCCCGGGGACAGGGACCAGACCCAGTACTTC. The J gene is TRBJ2-5, the V gene TRBV5-1; the match to TRBD1 covers 9 bases. Per the germline V gene, CDR1 is SGHRS and CDR2 is YFSETQ. V lost 4 bases, J lost 6 bases, and 7 bases stayed unmatched. The CDR3 spans 14 residues.

The CDR3 spells CASRLTGVSYGYTF. CDR3 nucleotides: TGTGCCAGCAGGCTGACAGGGGTGAGCTATGGCTACACCTTC. The chain joins TRBV27 to TRBJ1-2; 8 bases map to TRBD1. Per germline, CDR1 MNHEY and CDR2 SMNVEV (reference sequence). The length of the CDR3 is 14 residues. V shed 6 bases, J shed 4 bases, and the junction held 7 bases outside the gene matches.

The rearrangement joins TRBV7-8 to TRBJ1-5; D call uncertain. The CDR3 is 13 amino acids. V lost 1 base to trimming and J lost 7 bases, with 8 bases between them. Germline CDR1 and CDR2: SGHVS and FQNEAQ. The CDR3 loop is CASSLGVLQPQHF. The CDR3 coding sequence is TGTGCCAGCAGCTTAGGTGTGTTACAGCCCCAGCATTTT. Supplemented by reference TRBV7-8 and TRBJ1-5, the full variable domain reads GAGVSQSPRYKVAKRGQDVALRCDPISGHVSLFWYQQALGQGPEFLTYFQNEAQLDKSGLPSDRFFAERPEGSVSTLKIQRTQQEDSAVYLCASSLGVLQPQHFGDGTRLSIL.

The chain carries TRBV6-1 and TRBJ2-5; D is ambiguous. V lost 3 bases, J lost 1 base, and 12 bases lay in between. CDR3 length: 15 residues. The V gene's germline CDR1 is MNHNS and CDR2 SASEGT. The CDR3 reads CASSETFGGQETQYF. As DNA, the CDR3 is TGTGCCAGCAGTGAGACCTTCGGCGGCCAAGAGACCCAGTACTTC.

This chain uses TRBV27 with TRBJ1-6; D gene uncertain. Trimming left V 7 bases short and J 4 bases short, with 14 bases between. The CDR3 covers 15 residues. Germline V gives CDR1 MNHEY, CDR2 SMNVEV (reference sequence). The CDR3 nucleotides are TGTGCCAGCAAGGGCCTGGGAGGGTATAATTCACCCCTCCACTTT. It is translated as CASKGLGGYNSPLHF.